A selection of T cell receptor beta chains follows, all from one sample in a study of CXCR3-negative and CXCR3-positive naive CD8 T cells. TCRdb re-called the 5' RACE reads; every CDR3 protein appears as one record, without DNA. This sample contains approximately 96,000 distinct CDR3 sequences. Sequencing used naive CXCR3+ CD8+ T cells from blood. The receptors come from a human donor in good health. Some clones in this sample may be carry-over from other donors' samples. Each CDR3 is given with its conserved first and last residue.

TRBV29-1	TRBJ2-7	CSVEPRGRGEQYF
TRBV28	TRBJ2-3	CASRLGGAGDTQYF
TRBV7-2	TRBJ2-1	CASSLVVYEQFF
TRBV20-1	TRBJ1-1	CSARDWDSPAWKTEAFF
TRBV7-3	TRBJ1-2	CASSPGTGGDGYTF
TRBV12-3/TRBV12-4	TRBJ2-7	CASSSGSSYEQYF
TRBV6-5	TRBJ2-1	CASSYGTYNEQFF
TRBV2	TRBJ1-1	CASGGWRFEAFF
TRBV29-1	TRBJ1-4	CSVEEAGVGEKLFF
TRBV12-3/TRBV12-4	TRBJ2-1	CASSFGITGSVNEQFF
TRBV18	TRBJ2-1	CASSPRTGAPFYNEQFF
TRBV18	TRBJ2-1	CASSPPGDYNEQFF
TRBV6-2/TRBV6-3	TRBJ2-5	CASSFTSHQETQYF
TRBV11-2	TRBJ2-3	CASSSTDREEGDTQYF
TRBV12-3/TRBV12-4	TRBJ1-5	CASSLLLSNQPQHF
TRBV29-1	TRBJ2-3	CSAYGRVGMVTDTQYF
TRBV20-1	TRBJ2-7	CSAKTTILYYEQYF
TRBV7-2	TRBJ2-3	CASSSGQGTDTQYF
TRBV9	TRBJ1-2	CASSGWTFETYGYTF
TRBV6-1	TRBJ2-1	CASSGTSGVNNEQFF
TRBV12-3/TRBV12-4	TRBJ2-7	CASSPPDRDYEQYF
TRBV7-2	TRBJ2-1	CASSLSAGTVSYEQFF
TRBV11-1	TRBJ2-1	CASSLLGYNEQFF
TRBV2	TRBJ2-7	CASRDGQSSYEQYF
TRBV6-5	TRBJ1-5	CASSYSFYSNQPQHF
TRBV4-1	TRBJ1-1	CASSQPPGRGNTEAFF
TRBV19	TRBJ2-7	CASSMAGGAYEQYF
TRBV19	TRBJ2-1	CASRHTGDNEQFF
TRBV14	TRBJ1-1	CASSQGLVNTEAFF
TRBV29-1	TRBJ2-7	CSVELDRDSYEQYF
TRBV28	TRBJ2-3	CASSLWRTGTTDTQYF